Below, 11 T cell receptor beta chains from the same sample are listed, as sequenced in a study of blood T cell repertoires in COVID-19. Some clones are missing from TCRdb's copy, which holds only in-frame ones; the method was immunoSEQ multiplex PCR. The sample contains around 41,000 clones, about 85% of which appear only once. Sequenced sample: peripheral blood. The receptors shown here come from a human donor in a cohort sampled during active COVID-19.

This rearrangement joins TRBV7-8 to TRBJ2-3, with 7 bases identical to TRBD2. The V segment lost 5 bases and the J segment 0 bases; nucleotides outside the gene matches: 11. Looked up from germline, CDR1 is SGHVS and CDR2 is FQNEAQ. The CDR3 loop spans 17 amino acids. CDR3 coding DNA: TGTGCCAGCAGCCCAAGGTCGGGGGGTAGAAGCACAGATACGCAGTATTTT. This gives the protein CASSPRSGGRSTDTQYF.

The chain couples TRBV2 to TRBJ2-3, with D possibly matching TRBD1 (6 bases). The CDR3 sequence is 15 residues long. The germline V and J ends were trimmed by 6 bases and 0 bases, with 13 bases remaining between them. Germline V CDR1 and CDR2: SNHLY, FYNNEI. CDR3 nucleotides: TGTGCCAGCAGGCTGACAGGCCCAAGCACAGATACGCAGTATTTT. Protein sequence: CASRLTGPSTDTQYF.

The V and J genes are TRBV9 and TRBJ2-1, with 11 bases matching TRBD1. The CDR3 extends over 15 amino acids. Looked up from germline, CDR1 is SGDLS and CDR2 is YYNGEE. V shed 3 bases and J 5 bases; nucleotides not matched to a gene: 4. The CDR3 nucleotides read TGTGCCAGCAGCGGCCGGGACAGGGGGAACAATGAGCAGTTCTTC. This sequence encodes CASSGRDRGNNEQFF.

The chain links TRBV9 to TRBJ2-7, with D perhaps matching TRBD1 (5 bases). Deletions cut 0 bases from V and 7 bases from J, with 14 bases between. Germline V CDR1 and CDR2: SGDLS, YYNGEE. The length of the CDR3 is 14 residues. CDR3 sequence (DNA): TGTGCCAGCAGCGTAGGGGTGGCAGGGCGGGAGCAGTACTTC. It specifies CASSVGVAGREQYF.

This chain connects TRBV19 to TRBJ2-7; TRBD2 might be the D (5 bases). The CDR3 runs 13 residues. V was shortened by 6 bases and J by 4 bases, with 13 bases between the two germline ends. Germline V gene data show CDR1 as LNHDA and CDR2 as SQIVND (reference sequence). This CDR3 reads CASSLGAGYEQYF. The CDR3 DNA follows: TGTGCCAGTAGCCTGGGCGCGGGTTACGAGCAGTACTTC.

The chain has TRBV6-5 and TRBJ1-2; D is uncertain. Germline CDR1 and CDR2: MNHEY and SVGAGI. The CDR3 runs 13 residues. V lost 5 bases and J 8 bases, leaving 15 bases between the germline ends. In nucleotides, the CDR3 is TGTGCCAGCAGTATCGACTCTTCGAGAGGCTACACCTTC. Encoded protein: CASSIDSSRGYTF.

V is TRBV5-1 and J is TRBJ2-7, with 10 bases identical to TRBD1. The J segment lost 2 bases and the V segment lost 0 bases, leaving 5 bases of the junction unmatched. Germline V gene sequence: CDR1 SGHRS, CDR2 YFSETQ. CDR3 length: 16 amino acids. The CDR3 coding sequence is TGCGCCAGCAGCTTGGGGTCCGGACAGGGGGCCTACGAGCAGTACTTC. This sequence encodes CASSLGSGQGAYEQYF. Looking up the rest from reference TRBV5-1 and TRBJ2-7 gives the full variable domain: KAGVTQTPRYLIKTRGQQVTLSCSPISGHRSVSWYQQTPGQGLQFLFEYFSETQRNKGNFPGRFSGRQFSNSRSEMNVSTLELGDSALYLCASSLGSGQGAYEQYFGPGTRLTVT.

The chain recombines TRBV5-1 with TRBJ2-7; 7 bases line up with TRBD2. Germline-derived CDR1 and CDR2 are SGHRS and YFSETQ. CDR3 length equals 14 residues. V lost 0 bases and J lost 6; bases outside the gene matches: 6. As DNA, the CDR3 is TGCGCCAGCAGCTTGGGGACTAGGGACGGCGAGCAGTACTTC. This sequence encodes CASSLGTRDGEQYF.

This clone was recorded only once. The J gene is TRBJ2-1, the V gene TRBV7-9; 8 bases line up with TRBD2. V shed 4 bases and J 3 bases; nucleotides not matched to a gene: 5. The CDR3 consists of 15 residues. The germline gives CDR1 SEHNR, CDR2 FQNEAQ (reference sequence). The DNA for the CDR3 is TGTGCCAGCAGCTCCCGGGCGGGGGGCTACAATGAGCAGTTCTTC. Translation gives CASSSRAGGYNEQFF.

The chain uses TRBV11-2 and TRBJ2-1; 9 bases line up with TRBD2. Germline V lookup: CDR1 SGHAT, CDR2 FQNNGV. The CDR3 spans 16 residues. Trimming took 4 bases from V and 8 from J; bases not matched to a gene: 12. The CDR3 nucleotides are TGTGCCAGCAGCTCCATCCTCGGCGGGGGGGCCCATGAGCAGTTCTTC. It codes for CASSSILGGGAHEQFF.

The V and J genes are TRBV5-1 and TRBJ2-1, with 8 nucleotides matching TRBD2. The CDR3 loop spans 15 amino acids. The germline V gene has CDR1 SGHRS and CDR2 YFSETQ. V shed 0 bases, J shed 8 bases, and the junction held 7 bases outside the gene matches. The CDR3 sequence: CASSLARGGRDEQFF. In nucleotides, the CDR3 is TGCGCCAGCAGCTTGGCCCGGGGGGGCCGCGATGAGCAGTTCTTC.